The present T cell receptor (beta chain) was sequenced within a study of T cells expressing NK-cell markers. Study details: Sorted T-cell subsets CD3+CD56+NKG2C+, CD3+CD56+NKG2C- and CD3+CD56-NKG2C+ were TCR beta-sequenced.

This CDR3 spans 17 amino acids. Germline lookup yields CDR1 SNHLY and CDR2 FYNNEI. cDNA encoding TCR beta was synthesized via 5'RACE template switching incorporating UMIs. TCRdb reanalyzed the 5' RACE reads, giving one entry per CDR3 protein sequence and no DNA. The sample data list about 180,000 distinct CDR3 sequences. The specimen was blood T cells: a sorted CD56 or NKG2C T cell subset, CD4+ or CD8+ T cells, or bulk PBMC T cells (not recorded which). This sequence was found in a man aged 18 to 69 in good health. The rearrangement joins TRBV2 to TRBJ2-2; TCRdb calls TRBD1, which cannot be checked without DNA. CDR3 residues: CASSATTGTSNTGELFF.